Presented here are 20 T cell receptor beta chains from one specimen sequenced in a study of OX40 agonist ivuxolimab in advanced cancers. TCRdb keeps only in-frame clones here, not all; method: immunoSEQ multiplex PCR. In the table there are roughly 91,000 clones, 90% to 96% of which are singletons. The specimen was CD4+ or CD8+ T cells sorted from blood, collected in a trial of the OX40 agonist ivuxolimab. The receptor source for this set is an adult with an advanced solid tumor such as melanoma, head and neck, liver or kidney cancer.

This chain uses TRBV28 with TRBJ2-1; D unresolved. The V and J ends lost 8 bases and 2 bases respectively, with 10 bases between them. The CDR3 length is 13 residues. The germline gives CDR1 MDHEN, CDR2 SYDVKM. Written as DNA, the CDR3 is TGTGCCAGCGGACCACGGGCCTACAATGAGCAGTTCTTC. As protein: CASGPRAYNEQFF.

This chain uses TRBV27 with TRBJ2-1; possibly TRBD1 or TRBD2 for D (6 bases each). V was pared by 5 bases and J by 6 bases, with 11 bases between. CDR1 MNHEY and CDR2 SMNVEV come from the germline V gene (reference sequence). The CDR3 consists of 13 residues. CDR3 nucleotides: TGTGCCAGCAGTGAGGGGGGCACCAATGAGCAGTTCTTC. This translates into CASSEGGTNEQFF.

The chain couples TRBV9 to TRBJ2-2, with D perhaps matching TRBD2 (6 bases). V lost 4 bases to trimming and J lost 8 bases, with 18 bases between them. CDR3 length: 15 residues. The germline V gene has CDR1 SGDLS and CDR2 YYNGEE. DNA for the CDR3: TGTGCCAGCAGCTTCCGGGACTCCCTATCGGGGGAGCTGTTTTTT. It codes for CASSFRDSLSGELFF.

The chain uses TRBV25-1 and TRBJ2-3, with 12 positions matching TRBD2. V lost 6 bases and J lost 5; bases outside the gene matches: 6. Germline V CDR1 and CDR2: MGHDK, SYGVNS. The CDR3 length is 15 residues. This CDR3 is CASSPSGGAGDTQYF. The CDR3 coding sequence is TGTGCCAGCAGCCCTAGCGGGGGGGCTGGAGATACGCAGTATTTT.

This chain joins TRBV7-9 and TRBJ2-7; 7 bases agree with TRBD1. The V and J ends lost 4 bases and 3 bases, in that order; junction bases with no gene match: 6. Germline V gives CDR1 SEHNR, CDR2 FQNEAQ (reference sequence). CDR3 size: 14 residues. CDR3 loop: CASSSPGQSYEQYF. As DNA, the CDR3 is TGTGCCAGCAGCTCGCCGGGACAGAGCTACGAGCAGTACTTC.

This clone was seen only once. This rearrangement joins TRBV28 to TRBJ2-5, with 8 nucleotides matching TRBD2. Germline CDR1 reads MDHEN; CDR2 reads SYDVKM. This CDR3 region has 15 residues. The J segment lost 5 bases and the V segment lost 3 bases, leaving 8 bases of the junction unmatched. CDR3 bases: TGTGCCAGCAGTTTCGGGAGGGGGTCCAGTGAGACCCAGTACTTC. Protein product: CASSFGRGSSETQYF.

The chain couples TRBV27 to TRBJ2-4, with 7 nucleotides matching TRBD2. The ends lost 6 bases at V and 7 bases at J; junction bases unmatched: 6. Germline V CDR1 and CDR2: MNHEY, SMNVEV (reference sequence). This CDR3 spans 13 amino acids. CDR3: CASRPAGQNIQYF. As DNA, the CDR3 is TGTGCCAGCAGACCAGCGGGGCAGAACATTCAGTACTTC.

This sequence joins TRBV7-2 and TRBJ2-1; D is unclear. CDR1 SGHTA and CDR2 FQGNSA come from the germline V gene. The CDR3 sequence is 13 residues long. Trimming took 3 bases from V and 6 from J, leaving 9 bases between them. Here the CDR3 reads CASSLSYGNEQFF. CDR3 sequence (DNA): TGTGCCAGCAGCTTGTCCTATGGCAATGAGCAGTTCTTC.

V usage is TRBV19 and J usage is TRBJ1-3, with a tentative D call TRBD1 (5 bases). Germline-derived CDR1 and CDR2 are LNHDA and SQIVND (reference sequence). V lost 7 bases and J 4 bases, leaving 14 bases between the germline ends. The CDR3 extends over 14 amino acids. The CDR3 is CASTGTTGGNTIYF. The CDR3 DNA sequence: TGTGCCAGTACCGGGACTACGGGGGGAAACACCATATATTTT.

This chain uses TRBV7-3 with TRBJ2-2; D not resolved. Trimming took 3 bases from V and 0 from J, leaving 5 bases between them. The CDR3 has 14 amino acids. Germline V gives CDR1 SGHTA, CDR2 FQGTGA. The CDR3 DNA reads as TGTGCCAGCAGCTTTGGGTCGAACACCGGGGAGCTGTTTTTT. Translated: CASSFGSNTGELFF.

This sequence joins TRBV27 and TRBJ2-1; D is possibly TRBD2 (6 bases). Trimming cost V 8 bases and J 2 bases, with 10 bases left between them. CDR3 length: 13 amino acids. Germline V lookup: CDR1 MNHEY, CDR2 SMNVEV (reference sequence). The CDR3: CASAGLTYNEQFF. The CDR3 DNA follows: TGTGCCAGCGCGGGATTAACCTACAATGAGCAGTTCTTC.

The V call is TRBV5-4, the J call TRBJ2-3; no definite D call. This CDR3 contains 14 residues. V lost 4 bases and J lost 6, with 15 bases in between. Germline V gene data show CDR1 as SGHNT and CDR2 as YYREEE (reference sequence). In DNA form, the CDR3 reads TGTGCCAGCAGCCCTCCGACCCGGACCGATACGCAGTATTTT. It yields the protein CASSPPTRTDTQYF.

This rearrangement joins TRBV7-9 to TRBJ2-5; TRBD2 aligns across 10 bases. V lost 3 bases to trimming and J lost 2 bases; unmatched junction nucleotides: 3. This CDR3 is 15 amino acids long. From germline, CDR1 is SEHNR and CDR2 FQNEAQ (reference sequence). The CDR3 region is CASSFTSGMQETQYF. CDR3 DNA: TGTGCCAGCAGCTTCACTAGCGGGATGCAAGAGACCCAGTACTTC.

The chain recombines TRBV4-1 with TRBJ1-2; D is perhaps TRBD1 (6 bases). The ends were cut back, 1 base at V and 7 bases at J, with 19 bases in the middle. The CDR3 length is 16 residues. CDR1 is MGHRA and CDR2 is YSYEKL in the germline V gene. CDR3 protein: CASSQGSDSYVVGYTF. The CDR3 nucleotides are TGCGCCAGCAGCCAAGGATCGGACAGCTACGTGGTTGGCTACACCTTC.

This chain uses TRBV5-1 with TRBJ1-5; D unresolved. CDR3 size: 18 residues. With 0 bases removed from V and 0 bases from J, the gap between germline ends came to 16 bases. Germline assignment: CDR1 SGHRS and CDR2 YFSETQ. CDR3 region: CASSLDPSSVDSNQPQHF. The CDR3 bases are TGCGCCAGCAGCTTGGACCCTAGCTCAGTCGATAGCAATCAGCCCCAGCATTTT. Together with reference TRBV5-1 and TRBJ1-5, the CDR3 gives the full variable domain: KAGVTQTPRYLIKTRGQQVTLSCSPISGHRSVSWYQQTPGQGLQFLFEYFSETQRNKGNFPGRFSGRQFSNSRSEMNVSTLELGDSALYLCASSLDPSSVDSNQPQHFGDGTRLSIL.

V and J are TRBV9 and TRBJ1-4, with 10 nucleotides matching TRBD1. The V gene end was trimmed by 4 bases and the J gene end by 7 bases; junction bases not matched to a gene: 10. CDR3 length: 16 amino acids. The germline V gene encodes CDR1 SGDLS and CDR2 YYNGEE. In nucleotides, the CDR3 is TGTGCCAGCAGCTTAGAAGGGGGGACAGGGGTTGAAAAACTGTTTTTT. Translated: CASSLEGGTGVEKLFF.

The V gene is TRBV6-1, the J gene TRBJ1-2; D gene uncertain. Between the trimmed V and J ends, which lost 2 bases and 4 bases, there was a span of 5 bases. The CDR3 loop spans 12 amino acids. Germline V gene lookup returns CDR1 MNHNS and CDR2 SASEGT. CDR3 nucleotides: TGTGCCAGCAGTGAACTAGTCTATGGCTACACCTTC. It specifies CASSELVYGYTF.

The chain links TRBV5-8 to TRBJ1-2; D is ambiguous. The CDR3 runs to 15 residues. Deletions cut 2 bases from V and 4 bases from J, with 15 bases between. Germline CDR1 reads SGHTS; CDR2 reads YDEGEE. In nucleotides, the CDR3 is TGTGCCAGCAGCTTCGGCGCTCCTACCCGCTATGGCTACACCTTC. This codes for CASSFGAPTRYGYTF.

The V gene is TRBV4-2, the J gene TRBJ2-7; 9 bases are a match to TRBD1. This CDR3 has 17 amino acids. V lost 0 bases to trimming and J lost 5 bases; unmatched junction nucleotides: 11. CDR1 and CDR2 from the germline V gene are LGHNA and YNFKEQ. As DNA, the CDR3 is TGTGCCAGCAGCCAAGAAGTACAGGGACAGGGAATGAACGAGCAGTACTTC. Encoded protein: CASSQEVQGQGMNEQYF.

The rearrangement links TRBV5-6 to TRBJ1-3; tentatively, D is TRBD1 (5 bases). Between the trimmed V and J ends, which lost 2 bases and 8 bases, there was a span of 14 bases. CDR3 length equals 14 residues. The germline V gene encodes CDR1 SGHDT and CDR2 YYEEEE. CDR3 coding DNA: TGTGCCAGCAGCTTCTTTACAGGAGGTGACACCATATATTTT. As protein: CASSFFTGGDTIYF.